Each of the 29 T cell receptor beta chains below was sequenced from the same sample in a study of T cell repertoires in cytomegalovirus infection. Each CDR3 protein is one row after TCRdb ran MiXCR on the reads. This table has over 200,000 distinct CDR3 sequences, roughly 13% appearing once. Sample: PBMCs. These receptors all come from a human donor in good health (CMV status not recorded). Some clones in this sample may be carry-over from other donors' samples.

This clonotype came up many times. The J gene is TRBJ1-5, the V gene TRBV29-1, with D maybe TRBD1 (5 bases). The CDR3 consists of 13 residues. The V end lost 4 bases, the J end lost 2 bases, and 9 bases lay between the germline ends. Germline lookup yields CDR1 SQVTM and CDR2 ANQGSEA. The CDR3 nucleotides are TGCAGCGTTGGAGGGACTCGCAATCAGCCCCAGCATTTT. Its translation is CSVGGTRNQPQHF.

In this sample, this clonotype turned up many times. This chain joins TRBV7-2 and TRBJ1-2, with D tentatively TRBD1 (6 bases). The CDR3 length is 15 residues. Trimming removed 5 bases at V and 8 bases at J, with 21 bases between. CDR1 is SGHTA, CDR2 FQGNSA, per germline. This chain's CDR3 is CASSPPGAGAYGYTF. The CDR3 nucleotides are TGTGCCAGCAGCCCCCCTGGGGCAGGGGCGTACGGCTACACCTTC.

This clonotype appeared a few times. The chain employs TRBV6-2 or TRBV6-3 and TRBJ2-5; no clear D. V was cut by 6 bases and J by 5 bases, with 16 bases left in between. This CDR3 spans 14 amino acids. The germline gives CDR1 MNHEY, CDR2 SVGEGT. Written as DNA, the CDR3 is TGTGCCAGCAGGGTCGCTACAGCCCAGGAGACCCAGTACTTC. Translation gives CASRVATAQETQYF.

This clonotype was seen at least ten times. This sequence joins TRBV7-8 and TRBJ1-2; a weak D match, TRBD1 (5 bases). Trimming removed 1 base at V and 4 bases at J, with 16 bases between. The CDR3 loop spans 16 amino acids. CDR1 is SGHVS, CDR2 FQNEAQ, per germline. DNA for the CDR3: TGTGCCAGCAGCTTAGAGGCTCGGGGGGAGGGCTATGGCTACACCTTC. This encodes CASSLEARGEGYGYTF.

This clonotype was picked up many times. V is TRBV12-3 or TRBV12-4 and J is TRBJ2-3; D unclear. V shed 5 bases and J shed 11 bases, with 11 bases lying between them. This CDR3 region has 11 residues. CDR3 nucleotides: TGTGCCAGCAGTGGGAAAGCGAAGCAGTATTTT. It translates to CASSGKAKQYF.

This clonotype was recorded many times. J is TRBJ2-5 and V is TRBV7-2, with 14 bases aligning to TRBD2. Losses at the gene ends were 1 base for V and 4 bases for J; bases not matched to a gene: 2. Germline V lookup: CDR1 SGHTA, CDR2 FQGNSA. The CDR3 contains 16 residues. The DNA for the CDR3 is TGTGCCAGCAGCTTAGTCGGGACTAGCGGGGGAGAGACCCAGTACTTC. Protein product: CASSLVGTSGGETQYF.

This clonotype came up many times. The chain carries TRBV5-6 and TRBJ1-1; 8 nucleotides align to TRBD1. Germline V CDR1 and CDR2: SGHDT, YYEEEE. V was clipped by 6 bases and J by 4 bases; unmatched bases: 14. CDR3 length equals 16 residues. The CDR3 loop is CASITSDRDWGTEAFF. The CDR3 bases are TGTGCCAGCATTACTTCGGACAGGGATTGGGGCACTGAAGCTTTCTTT.

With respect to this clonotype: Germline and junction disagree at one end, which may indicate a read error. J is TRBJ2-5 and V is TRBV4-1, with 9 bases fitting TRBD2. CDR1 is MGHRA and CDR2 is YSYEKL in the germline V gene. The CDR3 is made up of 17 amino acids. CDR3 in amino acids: CASNQDWELAGWETQYF. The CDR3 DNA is TGCGCCAGCAACCAAGATTGGGAGCTAGCGGGATGGGAGACCCAGTACTTC.

Here the CDR3 DNA reads TGTGCCAGCAGCTCAGGACAGGCCGGGAGAGAGACCCAGTACTTC. It yields the protein CASSSGQAGRETQYF. V usage is TRBV7-3 and J usage is TRBJ2-5, with a weak D call TRBD1 (7 bases). CDR1 is SGHTA, CDR2 FQGTGA, per germline. With 4 bases removed from V and 4 bases from J, the gap between germline ends came to 16 bases. This CDR3 has 15 residues. Together with reference TRBV7-3 and TRBJ2-5, the CDR3 gives the full variable domain: GAGVSQTPSNKVTEKGKYVELRCDPISGHTALYWYRQSLGQGPEFLIYFQGTGAADDSGLPNDRFFAVRPEGSVSTLKIQRTERGDSAVYLCASSSGQAGRETQYFGPGTRLLVL.

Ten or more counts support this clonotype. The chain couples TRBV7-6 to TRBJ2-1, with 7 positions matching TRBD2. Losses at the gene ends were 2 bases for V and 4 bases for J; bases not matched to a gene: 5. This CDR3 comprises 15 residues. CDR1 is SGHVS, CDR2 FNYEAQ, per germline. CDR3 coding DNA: TGTGCCAGCAGCTTAAACCTAGCGGAATACAATGAGCAGTTCTTC. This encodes CASSLNLAEYNEQFF.

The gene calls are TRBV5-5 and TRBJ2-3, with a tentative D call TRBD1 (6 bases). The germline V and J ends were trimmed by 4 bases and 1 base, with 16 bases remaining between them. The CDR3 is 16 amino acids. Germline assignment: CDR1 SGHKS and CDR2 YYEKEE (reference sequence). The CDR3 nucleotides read TGTGCCAGCAGCCTTAGGGGGTTATCTGGCACAGATACGCAGTATTTT. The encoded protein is CASSLRGLSGTDTQYF.

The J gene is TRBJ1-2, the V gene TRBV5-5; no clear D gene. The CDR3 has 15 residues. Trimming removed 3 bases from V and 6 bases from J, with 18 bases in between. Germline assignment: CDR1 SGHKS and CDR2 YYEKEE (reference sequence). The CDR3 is CASSYQGDQTDGYTF. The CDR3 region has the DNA TGTGCCAGCAGCTACCAAGGTGACCAAACGGATGGCTACACCTTC.

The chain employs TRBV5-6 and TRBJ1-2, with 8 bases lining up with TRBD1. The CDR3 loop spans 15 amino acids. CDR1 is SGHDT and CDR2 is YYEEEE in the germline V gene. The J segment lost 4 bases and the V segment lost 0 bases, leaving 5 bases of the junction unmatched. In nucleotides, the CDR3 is TGTGCCAGCAGCTTGGAGGCAGGGGGCGGCTATGGCTACACCTTC. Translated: CASSLEAGGGYGYTF.

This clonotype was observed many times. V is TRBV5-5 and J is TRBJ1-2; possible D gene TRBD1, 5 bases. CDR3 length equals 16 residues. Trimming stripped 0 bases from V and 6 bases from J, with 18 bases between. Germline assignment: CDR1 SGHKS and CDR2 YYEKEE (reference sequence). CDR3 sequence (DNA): TGTGCCAGCAGCTTGGGATCGGTCCGGATGGGGGATGGCTACACCTTC. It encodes CASSLGSVRMGDGYTF.

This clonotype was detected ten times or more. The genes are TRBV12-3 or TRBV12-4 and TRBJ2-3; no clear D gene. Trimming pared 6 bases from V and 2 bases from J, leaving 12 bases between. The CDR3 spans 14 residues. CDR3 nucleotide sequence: TGTGCCAGCAGACCATCGTCTAACACAGATACGCAGTATTTT. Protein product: CASRPSSNTDTQYF.

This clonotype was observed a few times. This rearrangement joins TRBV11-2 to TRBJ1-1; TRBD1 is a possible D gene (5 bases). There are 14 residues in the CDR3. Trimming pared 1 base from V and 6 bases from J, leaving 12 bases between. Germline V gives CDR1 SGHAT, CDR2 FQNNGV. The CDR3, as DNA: TGTGCCAGCAGCTTAGTGGGGGGTTTCCCTGAAGCTTTCTTT. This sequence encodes CASSLVGGFPEAFF.

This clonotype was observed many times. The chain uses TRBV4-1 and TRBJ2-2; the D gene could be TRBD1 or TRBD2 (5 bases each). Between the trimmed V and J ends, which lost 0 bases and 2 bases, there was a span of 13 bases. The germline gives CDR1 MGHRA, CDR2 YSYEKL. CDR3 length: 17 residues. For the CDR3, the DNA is TGCGCCAGCAGCCAAGAATGGGACGGTCGAAACACCGGGGAGCTGTTTTTT. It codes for CASSQEWDGRNTGELFF.

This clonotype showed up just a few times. The CDR3 region is CSARGRGAGELFF. CDR3 DNA sequence: TGCAGTGCTAGAGGAAGGGGTGCCGGGGAGCTGTTTTTT. The chain combines TRBV20-1 with TRBJ2-2; D is perhaps TRBD1 (5 bases). From germline, CDR1 is DFQATT and CDR2 SNEGSKA (reference sequence). With 1 base removed from V and 6 bases from J, the gap between germline ends came to 9 bases. The CDR3 loop spans 13 amino acids.

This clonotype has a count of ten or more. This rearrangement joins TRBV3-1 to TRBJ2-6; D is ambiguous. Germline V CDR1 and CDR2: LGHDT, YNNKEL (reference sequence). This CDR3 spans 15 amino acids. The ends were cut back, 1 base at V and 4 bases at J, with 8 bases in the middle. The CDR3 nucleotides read TGTGCCAGCAGCCAAGGAGGCCCCGGGGCCAACGTCCTGACTTTC. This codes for CASSQGGPGANVLTF.

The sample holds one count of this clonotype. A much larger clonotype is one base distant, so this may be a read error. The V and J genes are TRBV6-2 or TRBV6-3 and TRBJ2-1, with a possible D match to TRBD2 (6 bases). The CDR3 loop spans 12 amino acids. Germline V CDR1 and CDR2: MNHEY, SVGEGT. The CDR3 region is CASGGPYNEQSF. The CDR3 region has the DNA TGTGCCAGCGGAGGGCCGTACAATGAGCAGTCCTTC.

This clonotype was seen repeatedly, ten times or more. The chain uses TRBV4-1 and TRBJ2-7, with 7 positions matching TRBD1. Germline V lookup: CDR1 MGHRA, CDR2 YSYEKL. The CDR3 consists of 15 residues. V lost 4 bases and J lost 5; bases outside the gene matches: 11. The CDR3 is CASSPHGQAFDEQYF. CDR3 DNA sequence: TGCGCCAGCAGCCCTCACGGACAGGCCTTCGACGAGCAGTACTTC.

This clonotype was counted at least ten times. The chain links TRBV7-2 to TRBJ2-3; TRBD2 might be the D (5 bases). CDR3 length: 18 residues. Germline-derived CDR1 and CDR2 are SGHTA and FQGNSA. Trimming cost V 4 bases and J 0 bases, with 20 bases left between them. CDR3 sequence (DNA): TGTGCCAGCAGCTCCCCTAGAGGGCCGGCCTCTAGCACAGATACGCAGTATTTT. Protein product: CASSSPRGPASSTDTQYF.

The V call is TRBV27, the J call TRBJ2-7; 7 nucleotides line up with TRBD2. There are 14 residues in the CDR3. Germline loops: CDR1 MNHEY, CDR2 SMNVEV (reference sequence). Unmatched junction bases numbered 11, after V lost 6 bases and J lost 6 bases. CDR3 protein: CASRTPGLPLEQYF. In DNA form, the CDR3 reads TGTGCCAGCAGGACCCCGGGACTACCCCTCGAGCAGTACTTC.

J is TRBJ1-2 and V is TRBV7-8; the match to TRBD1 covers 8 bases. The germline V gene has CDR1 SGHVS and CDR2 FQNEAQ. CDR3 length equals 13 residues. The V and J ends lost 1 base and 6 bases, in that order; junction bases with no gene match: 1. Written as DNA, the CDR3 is TGTGCCAGCAGCTTAGTCAGGGGGCATGGCTACACCTTC. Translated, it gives CASSLVRGHGYTF. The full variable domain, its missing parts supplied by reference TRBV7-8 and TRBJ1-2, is GAGVSQSPRYKVAKRGQDVALRCDPISGHVSLFWYQQALGQGPEFLTYFQNEAQLDKSGLPSDRFFAERPEGSVSTLKIQRTQQEDSAVYLCASSLVRGHGYTFGSGTRLTVV.

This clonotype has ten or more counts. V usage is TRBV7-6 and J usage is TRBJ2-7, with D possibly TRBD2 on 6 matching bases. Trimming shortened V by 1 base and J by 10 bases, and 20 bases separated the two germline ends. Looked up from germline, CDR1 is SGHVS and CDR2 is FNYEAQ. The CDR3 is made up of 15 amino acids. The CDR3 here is CASSLVAGGTGDQYF. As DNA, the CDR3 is TGTGCCAGCAGCTTAGTGGCTGGGGGGACTGGGGACCAGTACTTC.

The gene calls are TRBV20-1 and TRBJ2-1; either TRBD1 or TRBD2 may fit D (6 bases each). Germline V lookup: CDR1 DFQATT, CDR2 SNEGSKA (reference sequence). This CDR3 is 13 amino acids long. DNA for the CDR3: TGCGGAGGGGGGCAGACTAGGAGGGGTGAGCAGTTCTTC. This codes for CGGGQTRRGEQFF.

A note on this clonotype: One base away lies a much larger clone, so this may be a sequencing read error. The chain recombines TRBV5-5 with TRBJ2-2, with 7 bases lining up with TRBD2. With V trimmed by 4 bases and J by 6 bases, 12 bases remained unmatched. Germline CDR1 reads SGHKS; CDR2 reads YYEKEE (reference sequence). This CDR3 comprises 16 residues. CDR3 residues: CASSPQIFAGAGELFF. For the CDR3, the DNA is TGTGCCAGCAGCCCTCAAATTTTTGCGGGAGCCGGGGAGCTGTTTTTT.

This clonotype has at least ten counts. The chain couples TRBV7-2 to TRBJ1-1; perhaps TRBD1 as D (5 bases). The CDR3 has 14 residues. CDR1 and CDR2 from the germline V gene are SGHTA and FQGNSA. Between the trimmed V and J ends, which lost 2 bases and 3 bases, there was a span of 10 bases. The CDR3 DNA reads TGTGCCAGCAGCTTATGGGGCTTGGACACTGAAGCTTTCTTT. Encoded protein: CASSLWGLDTEAFF.

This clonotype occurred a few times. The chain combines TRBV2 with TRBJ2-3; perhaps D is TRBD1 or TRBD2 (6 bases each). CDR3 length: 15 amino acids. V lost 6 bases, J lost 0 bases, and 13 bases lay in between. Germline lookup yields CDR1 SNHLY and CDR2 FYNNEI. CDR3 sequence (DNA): TGTGCCAGCAGGTTACGGGGGCTTAGCACAGATACGCAGTATTTT. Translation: CASRLRGLSTDTQYF.